The next 32 T cell receptor beta chains were all read from a single sample in a study of T cells expressing NK-cell markers. Reprocessing the 5' RACE reads, TCRdb reports a single entry for every CDR3 protein and omits DNA. This listing includes over 100,000 distinct CDR3 sequences. The sample was blood T cells: a sorted CD56 or NKG2C T cell subset, CD4+ or CD8+ T cells, or bulk PBMC T cells (not recorded which). Receptors originate from a woman between 18 and 75 years old in good health.

This chain links TRBV7-9 with TRBJ2-2; TCRdb's D call, TRBD1, is unchecked because there is no DNA. Germline V gene data show CDR1 as SEHNR and CDR2 as FQNEAQ (reference sequence). The CDR3 contains 14 residues. The CDR3 loop is CASSSPVFAGELFF.

The chain has TRBV27 and TRBJ1-4. This CDR3 spans 16 amino acids. Germline assignment: CDR1 MNHEY and CDR2 SMNVEV (reference sequence). The CDR3 sequence is CASSLEASTTNEKLFF.

The gene calls are TRBV9 and TRBJ1-1; the TCRdb call, TRBD1, lacks DNA for checking. The length of the CDR3 is 15 residues. Germline V gene data show CDR1 as SGDLS and CDR2 as YYNGEE. The CDR3 sequence: CASSPIGDVLTEAFF. Filled out from reference TRBV9 and TRBJ1-1, the complete variable domain reads DSGVTQTPKHLITATGQRVTLRCSPRSGDLSVYWYQQSLDQGLQFLIQYYNGEERAKGNILERFSAQQFPDLHSELNLSSLELGDSALYFCASSPIGDVLTEAFFGQGTRLTVV.

V usage is TRBV6-5 and J usage is TRBJ1-2. Per germline, CDR1 MNHEY and CDR2 SVGAGI. The CDR3 covers 16 residues. The CDR3 is CASSYSMEGEVYGYTF.

The rearrangement joins TRBV12-3 or TRBV12-4 to TRBJ2-2; the D gene TCRdb calls, TRBD2, cannot be checked with no DNA. The CDR3 has 18 amino acids. The CDR3 spells CASSGGTSGGASTGELFF.

The rearrangement uses TRBV6-5 and TRBJ1-1; the TRBD1 assignment by TCRdb is unverifiable without DNA. The length of the CDR3 is 15 residues. Germline V gene sequence: CDR1 MNHEY, CDR2 SVGAGI. The CDR3 here is CASSLRPGGNTEAFF.

The chain carries TRBV7-9 and TRBJ2-7; TCRdb picks TRBD1, but there is no DNA to check that call. The CDR3 extends over 14 amino acids. Germline-derived CDR1 and CDR2 are SEHNR and FQNEAQ (reference sequence). CDR3 loop: CASSPVGAGYEQYF.

The CDR3 reads CASSQFVDILSSTDTQYF. V usage is TRBV4-1 and J usage is TRBJ2-3; absent DNA, TCRdb's TRBD1 call cannot be checked. The CDR3 extends over 18 amino acids. Germline CDR1 reads MGHRA; CDR2 reads YSYEKL.

The V call is TRBV6-5, the J call TRBJ1-2; the D call from TCRdb, TRBD1, cannot be confirmed without DNA. CDR3 length: 15 amino acids. Germline values: CDR1 MNHEY, CDR2 SVGAGI. The CDR3 is CASSYWTGSNYGYTF.

The V and J genes are TRBV11-2 and TRBJ2-2; TCRdb outputs TRBD1, but without DNA this stays unchecked. Germline V lookup: CDR1 SGHAT, CDR2 FQNNGV. The CDR3 covers 14 residues. CDR3 sequence reads: CASSPGTGDGELFF.

The gene calls are TRBV29-1 and TRBJ2-2; checking the TCRdb D call of TRBD1 is not possible without DNA. There are 13 residues in the CDR3. CDR1 is SQVTM, CDR2 ANQGSEA, per germline. CDR3 loop: CSVNTGDTGELFF.

The V gene is TRBV19, the J gene TRBJ2-1; the TCRdb D gene call, TRBD1, has no DNA to confirm it. The CDR3 is made up of 17 amino acids. Germline CDR1 is LNHDA and CDR2 is SQIVND (reference sequence). CDR3 sequence reads: CASSIDLQGISYNEQFF.

V and J are TRBV25-1 and TRBJ2-7; TCRdb selects TRBD2, and the lack of DNA leaves this call unchecked. The CDR3 consists of 17 residues. The germline gives CDR1 MGHDK, CDR2 SYGVNS. CDR3 residues: CASSERPGTPSSYEQYF.

The chain recombines TRBV12-3 or TRBV12-4 with TRBJ1-1. The CDR3 covers 13 residues. The CDR3 sequence is CASSNGVNTEAFF.

This chain uses TRBV7-9 with TRBJ2-1; TCRdb's D gene call, TRBD2, goes unchecked for lack of DNA. In germline, CDR1 is SEHNR, CDR2 FQNEAQ (reference sequence). The CDR3 consists of 15 residues. The CDR3 reads CASSLVAGGPYEQFF.

This chain joins TRBV12-3 or TRBV12-4 and TRBJ2-1. This CDR3 region has 12 residues. CDR3 protein: CASSLGVGEQFF.

The chain has TRBV7-8 and TRBJ2-5; TCRdb's assignment of TRBD2 cannot be checked, as there is no DNA. In germline, CDR1 is SGHVS, CDR2 FQNEAQ. This CDR3 region has 16 residues. CDR3 residues: CASSHWASGRQETQYF.

V gene TRBV29-1 combines with J gene TRBJ2-7; TCRdb lists TRBD1, though no DNA is available to test this call. The V gene's germline CDR1 is SQVTM and CDR2 ANQGSEA. The CDR3 is 12 residues long. The CDR3 sequence: CSVPGAPYEQYF.

The CDR3 loop is CASSYSMGNTEAFF. This chain links TRBV6-2 or TRBV6-3 with TRBJ1-1. Germline V CDR1 and CDR2: MNHEY, SVGEGT. The CDR3 consists of 14 residues.

The chain employs TRBV7-2 and TRBJ2-1. The CDR3 is 16 residues long. Germline values: CDR1 SGHTA, CDR2 FQGNSA. CDR3 in amino acids: CASSSNGGSSYNEQFF.

The V and J genes are TRBV20-1 and TRBJ1-1. From germline, CDR1 is DFQATT and CDR2 SNEGSKA (reference sequence). The CDR3 consists of 11 residues. The CDR3 region is CSARGGTEAFF.

The gene calls are TRBV5-1 and TRBJ1-2; with no DNA, the TCRdb D assignment of TRBD1 cannot be verified. In germline, CDR1 is SGHRS, CDR2 YFSETQ. This CDR3 is 14 amino acids long. CDR3 residues: CASSLGQTHYGYTF.

The gene calls are TRBV7-9 and TRBJ2-1; TCRdb's D gene call, TRBD2, goes unchecked for lack of DNA. Germline CDR1 is SEHNR and CDR2 is FQNEAQ (reference sequence). The CDR3 consists of 14 residues. Here the CDR3 reads CASSFSSGLNEQFF.

The chain recombines TRBV5-4 with TRBJ2-5; checking the TCRdb D call of TRBD1 is not possible without DNA. Germline values: CDR1 SGHNT, CDR2 YYREEE (reference sequence). The CDR3 spans 14 residues. CDR3 residues: CASSLAGAGETQYF. Full variable domain (remainder filled in from reference TRBV5-4 and TRBJ2-5): ETGVTQSPTHLIKTRGQQVTLRCSSQSGHNTVSWYQQALGQGPQFIFQYYREEENGRGNFPPRFSGLQFPNYSSELNVNALELDDSALYLCASSLAGAGETQYFGPGTRLLVL.

V usage is TRBV19 and J usage is TRBJ1-5. The CDR3 runs 13 residues. Per the germline V gene, CDR1 is LNHDA and CDR2 is SQIVND (reference sequence). CDR3 loop: CASSISPNQPQHF.

The chain is built from TRBV6-5 and TRBJ2-3; TCRdb names TRBD1, which stays unverified in the absence of DNA. CDR1 and CDR2 from the germline V gene are MNHEY and SVGAGI. The CDR3 loop spans 15 amino acids. The CDR3 sequence: CASSYSRTGGDTQYF.

V usage is TRBV5-1 and J usage is TRBJ2-1; absent DNA, TCRdb's TRBD1 call cannot be checked. Germline V gives CDR1 SGHRS, CDR2 YFSETQ. CDR3 length: 18 amino acids. The chain's CDR3 is CASSFSPGGPKPYNEQFF.

The chain employs TRBV29-1 and TRBJ2-3; the D call of TRBD1 rests on TCRdb alone, since no DNA is present to check it. This CDR3 region has 12 residues. Germline assignment: CDR1 SQVTM and CDR2 ANQGSEA. The CDR3 is CSARTGMDTQYF.

The genes are TRBV11-2 and TRBJ2-3; TCRdb selects TRBD2, and the lack of DNA leaves this call unchecked. Germline assignment: CDR1 SGHAT and CDR2 FQNNGV. This CDR3 spans 13 amino acids. This CDR3 is CASSPSPPDTQYF.

CDR3 loop: CASSEGSGVDTQYF. The genes are TRBV6-4 and TRBJ2-3. CDR3 length equals 14 residues. Germline-derived CDR1 and CDR2 are MRHNA and SNTAGT.

The chain has TRBV29-1 and TRBJ2-7; TCRdb's D call of TRBD2 is untestable without DNA. Germline CDR1 reads SQVTM; CDR2 reads ANQGSEA. CDR3 length: 14 residues. CDR3: CSVENQVRGGEQYF.

The V call is TRBV19, the J call TRBJ2-7. Per the germline V gene, CDR1 is LNHDA and CDR2 is SQIVND (reference sequence). This CDR3 is built from 14 residues. The CDR3 protein is CASKSAGGSYEQYF.